The next 24 T cell receptor beta chains were all read from a single sample in a study of T-cell memory formation after mild COVID-19. MiXCR, applied by TCRdb to the 5' RACE reads, yields one record per CDR3 protein. The table lists about 62,000 distinct CDR3 sequences, 9% to 9.5% of them singletons, with around 1.1% in the top ten. Material for sequencing was PBMCs or a T cell subset sorted from them (not recorded which). The receptors shown here come from a man in his late teens or twenties who had mild COVID-19 (a few samples of this study predate the infection). Cell type and time point are not known.

V is TRBV11-2 and J is TRBJ2-1; the match to TRBD2 covers 11 bases. This CDR3 contains 16 residues. From germline, CDR1 is SGHAT and CDR2 FQNNGV. Trimming at V came to 5 bases and at J to 2 bases, leaving 5 bases not matched to a gene. DNA for the CDR3: TGTGCCAGCAGCCGGGTTAGCGGGGGGGCCTACAATGAGCAGTTCTTC. Its protein product is CASSRVSGGAYNEQFF.

The chain is built from TRBV7-2 and TRBJ2-3; 7 nucleotides align to TRBD1. The ends lost 5 bases at V and 0 bases at J; junction bases unmatched: 5. The CDR3 runs to 15 residues. The germline gives CDR1 SGHTA, CDR2 FQGNSA. DNA of the CDR3: TGTGCCAGCAGCCCTAGGACAGGTAGCACAGATACGCAGTATTTT. Translating it yields CASSPRTGSTDTQYF.

This clonotype was seen many times. The chain recombines TRBV10-3 with TRBJ2-1, with 16 bases lining up with TRBD2. The CDR3 runs to 17 residues. Germline V gives CDR1 ENHRY, CDR2 SYGVKD. The junction had 10 bases not matched to a gene; V was cut back by 5 bases and J by 9 bases. The CDR3 protein is CAISLGGTSGGAGEQFF. The CDR3 DNA reads TGTGCCATCAGTTTAGGAGGGACTAGCGGGGGGGCTGGTGAGCAGTTCTTC.

This clonotype was seen a few times. The chain joins TRBV12-3 or TRBV12-4 to TRBJ1-6, with 9 bases that match TRBD1. The CDR3 is 13 amino acids. With 6 bases clipped from V and 8 bases from J, the junction kept 2 bases outside the gene matches. The CDR3 nucleotides read TGTGCCAGCAGGACAGGGGGTTATTCACCCCTCCACTTT. This translates into CASRTGGYSPLHF.

This clonotype was seen many times. This sequence joins TRBV7-2 and TRBJ2-3; possible D gene TRBD2, 5 bases. CDR3 length: 14 residues. Germline loops: CDR1 SGHTA, CDR2 FQGNSA. V was pared by 5 bases and J by 4 bases, with 13 bases between. The CDR3 here is CASSPPGSADTQYF. The CDR3 DNA sequence: TGTGCCAGCAGCCCGCCTGGGAGTGCAGATACGCAGTATTTT.

This clonotype was picked up a small number of times. The V call is TRBV23-1, the J call TRBJ2-7; 9 bases are shared with TRBD2. TRBV23-1 is recorded as an ORF, its role being uncertain. Trimming cost V 0 bases and J 2 bases; bases outside gene matches: 11. The CDR3 contains 18 residues. The CDR3 is CASSQSCPSGAHAYEQYV. The CDR3 DNA follows: TGCGCCAGCAGTCAATCATGCCCTAGCGGGGCGCACGCCTACGAGCAGTACGTC.

This clonotype was counted between two and nine times. In nucleotides, the CDR3 is TGTGCCAGCAGCATGTATACCTCCGGGACAGGAAACATTCAGTACTTC. Translation gives CASSMYTSGTGNIQYF. The rearrangement links TRBV7-2 to TRBJ2-4, with 8 nucleotides matching TRBD1. In germline, CDR1 is SGHTA, CDR2 FQGNSA. Trimming cost V 5 bases and J 6 bases; bases outside gene matches: 12. The CDR3 is made up of 16 amino acids. Drawing the rest from reference TRBV7-2 and TRBJ2-4, the complete variable domain is GAGVSQSPSNKVTEKGKDVELRCDPISGHTALYWYRQSLGQGLEFLIYFQGNSAPDKSGLPSDRFSAERTGGSVSTLTIQRTQQEDSAVYLCASSMYTSGTGNIQYFGAGTRLSVL.

This clonotype came up many times. CDR3 in DNA: TGCGCCAGCAGCTTGCTTTCTGAACAAGAGACCCAGTACTTC. It is translated as CASSLLSEQETQYF. V is TRBV5-1 and J is TRBJ2-5; D unclear. V gave up 1 base and J gave up 2 bases, with 9 bases separating them. The CDR3 contains 14 residues. Germline V gene lookup returns CDR1 SGHRS and CDR2 YFSETQ.

There are many counts of this clonotype. V gene TRBV12-3 or TRBV12-4 combines with J gene TRBJ2-2, with D tentatively TRBD1 (5 bases). This CDR3 comprises 13 residues. The ends were cut back, 3 bases at V and 6 bases at J, with 8 bases in the middle. The CDR3 reads CASSFQGSGELFF. DNA for the CDR3: TGTGCCAGCAGTTTTCAGGGATCCGGGGAGCTGTTTTTT.

This clonotype was detected many times. The gene calls are TRBV5-1 and TRBJ2-1, with D possibly being TRBD1 (5 bases). This CDR3 spans 15 amino acids. V lost 0 bases and J 6 bases, leaving 13 bases between the germline ends. Per germline, CDR1 SGHRS and CDR2 YFSETQ. The CDR3 nucleotides are TGCGCCAGCAGCTTGGCGTCAGGGTCCGTCAATGAGCAGTTCTTC. It yields the protein CASSLASGSVNEQFF. Full variable domain (remainder filled in from reference TRBV5-1 and TRBJ2-1): KAGVTQTPRYLIKTRGQQVTLSCSPISGHRSVSWYQQTPGQGLQFLFEYFSETQRNKGNFPGRFSGRQFSNSRSEMNVSTLELGDSALYLCASSLASGSVNEQFFGPGTRLTVL.

This rearrangement joins TRBV7-2 to TRBJ2-1; D is perhaps TRBD1 (6 bases). The CDR3 is 13 amino acids. Germline CDR1 reads SGHTA; CDR2 reads FQGNSA. The V and J ends lost 4 bases and 6 bases respectively, with 10 bases between them. CDR3 sequence (DNA): TGTGCCAGCAGCTACAGGGATCGCAATGAGCAGTTCTTC. The encoded protein is CASSYRDRNEQFF.

The rearrangement links TRBV9 to TRBJ2-3; tentatively, D is TRBD2 (5 bases). This CDR3 has 14 residues. The germline CDR1 and CDR2 sequences are SGDLS and YYNGEE. Trimming took 0 bases from V and 4 from J, leaving 9 bases between them. CDR3 sequence: CASSVANGADTQYF. DNA of the CDR3: TGTGCCAGCAGCGTAGCTAACGGGGCAGATACGCAGTATTTT.

The chain combines TRBV5-1 with TRBJ2-3, with 11 nucleotides matching TRBD2. Germline lookup yields CDR1 SGHRS and CDR2 YFSETQ. The CDR3 has 15 amino acids. V trimming: 3 bases; J trimming: 3 bases; junction bases outside the gene matches: 3. The CDR3 nucleotides are TGCGCCAGCAGCTATCTAGCGGGGGGAACAGATACGCAGTATTTT. This translates into CASSYLAGGTDTQYF.

This clonotype appeared a few times. The chain recombines TRBV19 with TRBJ1-5, with unresolved D. V shed 5 bases and J shed 0 bases, with 8 bases lying between them. This CDR3 has 14 residues. CDR1 LNHDA and CDR2 SQIVND come from the germline V gene (reference sequence). The CDR3 protein is CASSYDYSNQPQHF. DNA for the CDR3: TGTGCCAGTAGTTATGATTATAGCAATCAGCCCCAGCATTTT.

This clonotype has only a few counts. This chain links TRBV15 with TRBJ1-2, with 7 bases fitting TRBD1. After removal of 4 bases from V and 8 bases from J, the junction contained 22 bases not matched to a gene. Germline V gene lookup returns CDR1 LNHNV and CDR2 YYDKDF (reference sequence). There are 18 residues in the CDR3. This chain's CDR3 is CATSTGGGTVSIMSGYTF. The CDR3 nucleotides read TGTGCCACCAGCACGGGTGGTGGGACAGTAAGCATAATGTCGGGCTACACCTTC.

The table lists this clonotype with many counts. This chain connects TRBV12-3 or TRBV12-4 to TRBJ1-1, with D tentatively TRBD1 (5 bases). V lost 4 bases and J lost 4, with 16 bases in between. CDR3 length: 15 residues. CDR3 coding DNA: TGTGCCAGCAGTTCATCGACCCGAGGGACCACTGAAGCTTTCTTT. Its protein product is CASSSSTRGTTEAFF.

In DNA, the CDR3 is TGTGCCATCAGTGTATGGGACAGGGCCGAGACCCAGTACTTC. It yields the protein CAISVWDRAETQYF. The genes are TRBV10-3 and TRBJ2-5; 9 bases are shared with TRBD1. Losses at the gene ends were 4 bases for V and 5 bases for J; bases not matched to a gene: 5. CDR1 is ENHRY, CDR2 SYGVKD, per germline. CDR3 length equals 14 residues.

This clonotype was counted many times. V and J are TRBV12-3 or TRBV12-4 and TRBJ2-5; a possible D gene is TRBD1 (6 bases). The CDR3 is made up of 14 amino acids. Trimming took off 4 bases at V and 4 bases at J, with 13 bases between the two ends. CDR3 residues: CASSSPGVRETQYF. The CDR3 nucleotides read TGTGCCAGCAGTTCTCCAGGGGTCCGAGAGACCCAGTACTTC.

This clonotype came up a few times. The genes are TRBV12-5 and TRBJ2-3; 9 nucleotides line up with TRBD1. CDR3 length equals 14 residues. Germline V lookup: CDR1 LGHNT, CDR2 FRNRAP. Trimming took 4 bases from V and 4 from J; bases not matched to a gene: 3. CDR3 in amino acids: CASGSRTGADTQYF. CDR3 DNA sequence: TGTGCTAGTGGTTCGCGGACAGGGGCAGATACGCAGTATTTT.

This clonotype was found many times. The rearrangement links TRBV7-2 to TRBJ2-5, with D tentatively TRBD1 or TRBD2 (6 bases each). V lost 5 bases, J lost 5 bases, and 15 bases lay in between. The V gene's germline CDR1 is SGHTA and CDR2 FQGNSA. CDR3 length: 14 amino acids. CDR3 sequence reads: CASSGKGGGETQYF. CDR3 bases: TGTGCCAGCAGCGGAAAGGGGGGCGGGGAGACCCAGTACTTC.

V usage is TRBV28 and J usage is TRBJ1-6, with a possible D match to TRBD1 (6 bases). Germline lookup yields CDR1 MDHEN and CDR2 SYDVKM. Trimming cost V 7 bases and J 8 bases, with 18 bases left between them. This CDR3 region has 15 residues. CDR3: CASTPGDTRHSPLHF. The CDR3 DNA follows: TGTGCCAGCACCCCCGGGGACACCCGTCATTCACCCCTCCACTTT. Supplemented by reference TRBV28 and TRBJ1-6, the full variable domain reads DVKVTQSSRYLVKRTGEKVFLECVQDMDHENMFWYRQDPGLGLRLIYFSYDVKMKEKGDIPEGYSVSREKKERFSLILESASTNQTSMYLCASTPGDTRHSPLHFGNGTRLTVT.

This clonotype was counted ten times or more. The chain has TRBV5-4 and TRBJ2-1; 8 bases are a match to TRBD1. V shed 5 bases and J 6 bases; nucleotides not matched to a gene: 4. Germline lookup yields CDR1 SGHNT and CDR2 YYREEE (reference sequence). The CDR3 totals 13 residues. In DNA, the CDR3 is TGTGCCAGCAGTTCCGACAGGGGCAATGAGCAGTTCTTC. It codes for CASSSDRGNEQFF.

The chain recombines TRBV3-1 with TRBJ1-3, with D unclear. CDR1 LGHDT and CDR2 YNNKEL come from the germline V gene (reference sequence). The CDR3 is 14 residues long. The V end lost 6 bases, the J end lost 0 bases, and 9 bases lay between the germline ends. In nucleotides, the CDR3 is TGTGCCAGCAGGGGAGAGGGCTCTGGAAACACCATATATTTT. It translates to CASRGEGSGNTIYF.

This clonotype has a handful of counts. The chain employs TRBV4-1 and TRBJ2-6; D is uncertain. Germline V gene sequence: CDR1 MGHRA, CDR2 YSYEKL. The CDR3 sequence is 14 residues long. Between the trimmed V and J ends, which lost 1 base and 4 bases, there was a span of 5 bases. CDR3 sequence: CASSQVSGANVLTF. CDR3 in DNA: TGCGCCAGCAGCCAAGTATCCGGGGCCAACGTCCTGACTTTC.